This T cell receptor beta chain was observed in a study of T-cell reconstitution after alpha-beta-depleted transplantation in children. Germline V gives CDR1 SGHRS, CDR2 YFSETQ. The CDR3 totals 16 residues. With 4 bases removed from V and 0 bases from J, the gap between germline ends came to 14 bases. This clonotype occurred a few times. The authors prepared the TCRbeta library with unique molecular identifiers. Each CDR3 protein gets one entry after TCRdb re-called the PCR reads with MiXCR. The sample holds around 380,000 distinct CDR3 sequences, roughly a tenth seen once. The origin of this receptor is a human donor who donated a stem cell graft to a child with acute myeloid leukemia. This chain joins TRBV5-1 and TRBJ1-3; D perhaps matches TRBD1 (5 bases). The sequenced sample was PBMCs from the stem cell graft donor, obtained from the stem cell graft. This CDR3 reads CASSAQPGVSGNTIYF. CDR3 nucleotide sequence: TGCGCCAGCAGCGCGCAGCCGGGGGTCTCTGGAAACACCATATATTTT.